The T cell receptor beta chain under discussion was sequenced for a study of response to subunit inactivated influenza vaccine. Each CDR3 protein gets one entry after TCRdb re-called the RT-PCR reads with MiXCR. This table has about 540,000 distinct CDR3 sequences, approximately 14% appearing once. Study-level results: After each seasonal influenza vaccination, few new T cells are recruited, the authors suggested.

V was pared by 0 bases and J by 8 bases, with 11 bases between. CDR1 and CDR2 (germline): MNHEY, SVGEGT. The CDR3 is 14 amino acids. Note on this clonotype: Its antigen remains unidentified.

This rearrangement joins TRBV6-2 or TRBV6-3 to TRBJ2-1; D possibly corresponds to TRBD2 (5 bases). This receptor was identified in a man aged 50-59 years who received an inactivated influenza vaccine. The sample consisted of PBMCs from blood, taken approximately 12 days after vaccination. CDR3 loop: CASSYSRVRDEQFF. The CDR3 bases are TGTGCCAGCAGTTACTCGAGGGTTCGGGATGAGCAGTTCTTC.